This entry lists 8 T cell receptor beta chains sequenced from one sample in a study of patients and donors after allogeneic stem cell transplantation. Via MiXCR, TCRdb re-called the RT-PCR reads, giving one row per CDR3 protein. This sample has under 200,000 distinct CDR3 sequences; about 30% occur once, and the top ten carry 3.2%. The sequenced sample consisted of blood, either unsorted or a sorted T cell fraction (not recorded which). All receptors come from a human donor who was either an allogeneic HSCT recipient or a stem cell or donor lymphocyte infusion donor (not recorded which). It is not recorded whose cells these are; they may come from a transplant donor.

The V call is TRBV28, the J call TRBJ1-2; D remains ambiguous. This CDR3 region has 13 residues. The germline CDR1 and CDR2 sequences are MDHEN and SYDVKM. With 8 bases removed from V and 5 bases from J, the gap between germline ends came to 15 bases. In DNA, the CDR3 is TGTGCCAGCCGCGATTCGTCCTCTTATGGCTACACCTTC. Translation: CASRDSSSYGYTF.

The rearrangement uses TRBV28 and TRBJ2-1, with D maybe TRBD1 (6 bases). The CDR3 extends over 15 amino acids. Trimming stripped 3 bases from V and 3 bases from J, with 12 bases between. Germline loops: CDR1 MDHEN, CDR2 SYDVKM. Written as DNA, the CDR3 is TGTGCCAGCAGTTTGGAAACAGGGAACTACAATGAGCAGTTCTTC. As protein: CASSLETGNYNEQFF.

This clonotype was detected many times. The chain combines TRBV5-1 with TRBJ1-1; D call uncertain. Germline V gene data show CDR1 as SGHRS and CDR2 as YFSETQ. Between the trimmed V and J ends, which lost 0 bases and 1 base, there was a span of 4 bases. CDR3 length equals 13 residues. In nucleotides, the CDR3 is TGCGCCAGCAGCTTGGCACAGAACACTGAAGCTTTCTTT. Translating gives CASSLAQNTEAFF.

This clonotype appeared a few times. This chain joins TRBV7-6 and TRBJ2-7; TRBD1 matches at 7 bases. Germline V gene data show CDR1 as SGHVS and CDR2 as FNYEAQ. The length of the CDR3 is 16 residues. The junction had 10 bases not matched to a gene; V was cut back by 4 bases and J by 1 base. CDR3 sequence (DNA): TGTGCCAGCAGCTCCGGTCTGGGGACAGCTTCCTACGAGCAGTACTTC. Its translation is CASSSGLGTASYEQYF.

The table lists this clonotype with a few counts. In DNA form, the CDR3 reads TGTGCCACCAGCAGAGATCGAGGACAGACCTACGAGCAGTACTTC. The encoded protein is CATSRDRGQTYEQYF. This chain connects TRBV15 to TRBJ2-7; D perhaps matches TRBD1 (6 bases). The CDR3 extends over 15 amino acids. Trimming took 0 bases from V and 2 from J, leaving 11 bases between them. CDR1 is LNHNV, CDR2 YYDKDF, per germline (reference sequence).

This clonotype was observed once. A much larger clone is a single base away; this may be a read error. The chain employs TRBV12-3 or TRBV12-4 and TRBJ1-5, with TRBD1 as a possible D gene (5 bases). The CDR3 runs 13 residues. The germline V and J ends were trimmed by 4 bases and 7 bases, with 11 bases remaining between them. DNA for the CDR3: TGTGCCAGCAGTTGGGGCCCCAAACAGCCCCAGCATTTT. Protein sequence: CASSWGPKQPQHF.

The rearrangement links TRBV20-1 to TRBJ2-1, with D perhaps matching TRBD1 or TRBD2 (5 bases each). Germline V CDR1 and CDR2: DFQATT, SNEGSKA (reference sequence). Trimming removed 5 bases from V and 10 bases from J, with 9 bases in between. The CDR3 is made up of 10 amino acids. The CDR3 loop reads CSAPRDEQFF. The CDR3 DNA is TGCAGTGCTCCTCGGGACGAGCAGTTCTTC.

The V call is TRBV5-6, the J call TRBJ2-5; TRBD2 agrees at 7 bases. CDR1 is SGHDT, CDR2 YYEEEE, per germline. V lost 2 bases, J lost 2 bases, and 6 bases stayed unmatched. CDR3 size: 15 residues. For the CDR3, the DNA is TGTGCCAGCAGCTTAGGACTAGGCCCTCAAGAGACCCAGTACTTC. This translates into CASSLGLGPQETQYF. Full variable domain (remainder filled in from reference TRBV5-6 and TRBJ2-5): DAGVTQSPTHLIKTRGQQVTLRCSPKSGHDTVSWYQQALGQGPQFIFQYYEEEERQRGNFPDRFSGHQFPNYSSELNVNALLLGDSALYLCASSLGLGPQETQYFGPGTRLLVL.